The 2 T cell receptor beta chains in this list originate from one sample, sequenced in a study of beta chain features in type 1 diabetes. Investigators reverse transcribed all isolated RNA, so they sequenced expressed TCRB transcripts. Profiling relied on immunoSEQ multiplex PCR, and the TCRdb table lists in-frame clones only, not all of them. The sample includes around 430,000 clones, 30% of them seen just once. What was sequenced was naive CD4+ T cells from blood. Receptors originate from a young man in good health.

Note on this clone: This sample includes further DNA sequences coding for the same CDR3. The V gene is TRBV7-2, the J gene TRBJ2-6; no clear D. The CDR3 extends over 13 amino acids. Germline assignment: CDR1 SGHTA and CDR2 FQGNSA. V lost 3 bases and J 0 bases, leaving 0 bases between the germline ends. The DNA for the CDR3 is TGTGCCAGCAGCTTCTCTGGGGCCAACGTCCTGACTTTC. Translated, it gives CASSFSGANVLTF.

The V and J genes are TRBV6-6 and TRBJ1-1, with a weak D call TRBD1 (5 bases). Germline CDR1 reads MNHNY; CDR2 reads SVGAGI (reference sequence). The CDR3 contains 13 residues. V was cut by 2 bases and J by 4 bases, with 8 bases left in between. The CDR3 DNA sequence: TGTGCCAGCAGTTACGGGGGGGGCACTGAAGCTTTCTTT. Its protein product is CASSYGGGTEAFF.